This TCR beta chain was recovered during a study of shared clonotypes between healthy human individuals. This clone has a handful of counts. Its antigen remains unknown. Positively selected for CCR7, the CD45RO-negative cells used as naive CD8 cells excluded terminally differentiated effector memory CD45RA+ cells. CDR3 length: 13 amino acids. Germline V gene sequence: CDR1 WNHNN, CDR2 SYGVQD (reference sequence). The ends lost 3 bases at V and 5 bases at J; junction bases unmatched: 1. Some clones are missing from TCRdb's copy, which holds only in-frame ones; the method was immunoSEQ multiplex PCR. There are 1.5 million to 2.5 million clones in the sample; about 95% occur only once, and roughly 1% lies in the top ten. Whole-study results and caveats: Larger estimated richness was generally recorded for naive subsets relative to memory subsets.

The V gene is TRBV10-1, the J gene TRBJ1-5, with 7 positions matching TRBD1. The sample was naive CD8+ T cells sorted from blood. This TCR derives from a man between 18 and 29 years old in good health. The CDR3 coding sequence is TGCGCCAGCAGTGAAGGGGGCGATCAGCCCCAGCATTTT. Translating it yields CASSEGGDQPQHF.